One sample yielded the 2 T cell receptor beta chains listed below, sequenced in a study of blood T cells in healthy people across ages. With a J-beta primer mix and a sample-barcoded 5' primer, a second PCR ran about 7 to 12 cycles. TCRdb ran MiXCR on the 5' RACE reads and lists one entry per CDR3 protein. In the table there are about 1.6 million distinct CDR3 sequences, 34% of which are singletons. Sequencing was done on a sample of blood. Receptor source: a woman aged 30 to 39 in good health.

The genes are TRBV27 and TRBJ2-5; D perhaps matches TRBD1 (6 bases). V was cut by 5 bases and J by 2 bases, with 15 bases left in between. Germline CDR1 and CDR2: MNHEY and SMNVEV (reference sequence). This CDR3 spans 15 amino acids. The DNA for the CDR3 is TGTGCCAGCAGTCAACCGGGACAAATACAAGAGACCCAGTACTTC. It translates to CASSQPGQIQETQYF.

This clonotype occurred many times. This chain joins TRBV27 and TRBJ2-1, with 7 positions matching TRBD2. The V and J ends lost 4 bases and 0 bases, in that order; junction bases with no gene match: 12. Per germline, CDR1 MNHEY and CDR2 SMNVEV (reference sequence). The CDR3 extends over 18 amino acids. CDR3: CASSSPDPSGSSYNEQFF. CDR3 DNA: TGTGCCAGCAGTTCCCCGGATCCTAGCGGCAGCTCCTACAATGAGCAGTTCTTC.